This TCR beta chain was profiled in a study of cytomegalovirus exposure and HLA in healthy donors. Overall study results and limits: Whilst most TCR sequences proved rare, a subset of public TCRs occurred across many donors. Later, an analysis showed that TCR beta chains associated with HLA were more clonally expanded than others that were equally common.

Comment on this clone: The antigen remains undetermined.

The CDR3 has 14 amino acids. The V and J ends lost 8 bases and 1 base, in that order; junction bases with no gene match: 4. Germline loops: CDR1 SEHNR, CDR2 FQNEAQ (reference sequence). The PCR ran on 60 Vbeta and 13 Jbeta primers. Clones were read by immunoSEQ multiplex PCR, and TCRdb kept only the in-frame ones, dropping some. This table has around 130,000 clones, around 70% appearing once. The chain uses TRBV7-9 and TRBJ1-4, with 7 bases fitting TRBD1. The sequence was obtained from a man aged 25 to 40 in good health and CMV-seronegative. The sample comprised PBMCs. The CDR3 nucleotides are TGTGCCAGCGGGGGACAGCAAACTAATGAAAAACTGTTTTTT. It encodes CASGGQQTNEKLFF. Using reference TRBV7-9 and TRBJ1-4 for the parts outside the CDR3, the full variable domain is DTGVSQNPRHKITKRGQNVTFRCDPISEHNRLYWYRQTLGQGPEFLTYFQNEAQLEKSRLLSDRFSAERPKGSFSTLEIQRTEQGDSAMYLCASGGQQTNEKLFFGSGTQLSVL.